The rows below give T cell receptor beta chains drawn from one sample of a study of blood T cells in healthy people across ages. TCRdb processed the 5' RACE reads anew with MiXCR; each CDR3 protein has one entry. Among 1,500,000 or so distinct CDR3 sequences listed, 55% to 75% were seen once. The sequenced sample consisted of blood. The origin of the receptors is a man aged 18 to 30 in good health. The CDR3 runs from the conserved cysteine through the conserved F or W. Each record gives: J gene, clone size, V gene, D gene, CDR3 length, CDR3 DNA, CDR3 protein. The D gene is left open where the match is weak. Clone sizes are given selectively: once, few, many, or a class where the clone is expanded.

j_gene: TRBJ2-5
abundance: -
v_gene: TRBV12-3/TRBV12-4
d_gene: -
len: 13
CDR3nt: TGTGCCAGCGGTTCCCTCCGGGAGCTGACCCAGTACTTC
CDR3aa: CASGSLRELTQYF

j_gene: TRBJ2-5
abundance: -
v_gene: TRBV12-3/TRBV12-4
d_gene: TRBD2
len: 17
CDR3nt: TGTGCCAGCAGTTTTTTGGGGGAGACTAGCGGGAGGGAGACCCAGTACTTC
CDR3aa: CASSFLGETSGRETQYF

j_gene: TRBJ2-5
abundance: -
v_gene: TRBV12-5
d_gene: TRBD1
len: 16
CDR3nt: TGTGCTAGTGGGCTGATAGGACAGGGGGACGAAGAGACCCAGTACTTC
CDR3aa: CASGLIGQGDEETQYF

j_gene: TRBJ2-7
abundance: -
v_gene: TRBV2
d_gene: TRBD2
len: 16
CDR3nt: TGTGCCAGCACAGGACTAGCGGACCCCACCGGAGACGAGCAGTACTTC
CDR3aa: CASTGLADPTGDEQYF

j_gene: TRBJ2-3
abundance: once
v_gene: TRBV5-8
d_gene: TRBD1
len: 15
CDR3nt: TGTGCCAGCAGCACAGAGACAGGGCGAGTTGGTACGCAGTATTTT
CDR3aa: CASSTETGRVGTQYF

j_gene: TRBJ2-3
abundance: -
v_gene: TRBV6-5
d_gene: TRBD2
len: 13
CDR3nt: TGTGCCAGCTACGGCGGGGGGAGCGATACGCAGTATTTT
CDR3aa: CASYGGGSDTQYF

j_gene: TRBJ2-7
abundance: -
v_gene: TRBV20-1
d_gene: -
len: 16
CDR3nt: TGCAGTGCGAGATCCCCCGGACAGTATACCTCCTACGAGCAGTACTTC
CDR3aa: CSARSPGQYTSYEQYF

j_gene: TRBJ2-5
abundance: -
v_gene: TRBV12-5
d_gene: TRBD1
len: 14
CDR3nt: TGTGCTAGTGGTCCGCGACAGGGGCAAGAGACCCAGTACTTC
CDR3aa: CASGPRQGQETQYF

j_gene: TRBJ2-1
abundance: -
v_gene: TRBV6-1
d_gene: TRBD1
len: 15
CDR3nt: TGTGCCAGCGTCGTGTATGGGACAGGGGTAGATGAGCAGTTCTTC
CDR3aa: CASVVYGTGVDEQFF

j_gene: TRBJ2-1
abundance: -
v_gene: TRBV12-3/TRBV12-4
d_gene: TRBD2
len: 18
CDR3nt: TGTGCCAGCAGCAGAACCGGTGGGGAGGGGCGCAGTTGGAATGAGCAGTTCTTC
CDR3aa: CASSRTGGEGRSWNEQFF

j_gene: TRBJ2-5
abundance: -
v_gene: TRBV27
d_gene: TRBD2
len: 15
CDR3nt: TGTGCCAGCAGCCTTAGCGGGAGTAAGCAAGAGACCCAGTACTTC
CDR3aa: CASSLSGSKQETQYF

j_gene: TRBJ2-1
abundance: -
v_gene: TRBV5-1
d_gene: -
len: 15
CDR3nt: TGCGCCAGCAGCTTCGTCCGGGGCCTGGACAATGAGCAGTTCTTC
CDR3aa: CASSFVRGLDNEQFF

j_gene: TRBJ2-7
abundance: -
v_gene: TRBV7-9
d_gene: -
len: 14
CDR3nt: TGTGCCAGCAGCTCCCGGGACGCGGGCTACGAGCAGTACTTC
CDR3aa: CASSSRDAGYEQYF

j_gene: TRBJ1-4
abundance: -
v_gene: TRBV5-1
d_gene: -
len: 18
CDR3nt: TGCGCCAGCAGCCCGAGGTTCGGCGATCCTCCAACTAATGAAAAACTGTTTTTT
CDR3aa: CASSPRFGDPPTNEKLFF

j_gene: TRBJ2-1
abundance: -
v_gene: TRBV4-1
d_gene: TRBD2
len: 20
CDR3nt: TGCGCCAGCAGCCAAAGACCGGGACTAGCGGGAGGGACTGGGAACAATGAGCAGTTCTTC
CDR3aa: CASSQRPGLAGGTGNNEQFF

j_gene: TRBJ2-5
abundance: -
v_gene: TRBV20-1
d_gene: -
len: 11
CDR3nt: TGCAGTGGGACAACTCAAGAGACCCAGTACTTC
CDR3aa: CSGTTQETQYF

j_gene: TRBJ2-7
abundance: -
v_gene: TRBV29-1
d_gene: TRBD2
len: 17
CDR3nt: TGCAGCGTTCCTCAACCGGGACTAGCGGTGATCAGGGACGAGCAGTACTTC
CDR3aa: CSVPQPGLAVIRDEQYF

j_gene: TRBJ2-3
abundance: -
v_gene: TRBV27
d_gene: TRBD1
len: 16
CDR3nt: TGTGCCAGCAGTACCACCCAGGGACAGCCCATAGATACGCAGTATTTT
CDR3aa: CASSTTQGQPIDTQYF

j_gene: TRBJ2-5
abundance: -
v_gene: TRBV7-2
d_gene: -
len: 17
CDR3nt: TGTGCCAGCAGCCTTCGGACTCGGGCAGGGAACTTAGAGACCCAGCACTTC
CDR3aa: CASSLRTRAGNLETQHF

j_gene: TRBJ2-7
abundance: -
v_gene: TRBV11-2
d_gene: TRBD1
len: 15
CDR3nt: TGTGCCAGCAGCTTAGAGGGGACAGAATCCTACGAGCAGTACTTC
CDR3aa: CASSLEGTESYEQYF

j_gene: TRBJ2-7
abundance: few
v_gene: TRBV30
d_gene: -
len: 13
CDR3nt: TGTGCCTTCTGGCCCCTCTCACCAGGCGAGCAGTACTTC
CDR3aa: CAFWPLSPGEQYF

j_gene: TRBJ2-3
abundance: once
v_gene: TRBV5-4
d_gene: -
len: 14
CDR3nt: TGTGCCAGCAGCGTGCCGGGACAAGATTATACGCAGTATTTT
CDR3aa: CASSVPGQDYTQYF

j_gene: TRBJ2-3
abundance: -
v_gene: TRBV7-2
d_gene: -
len: 13
CDR3nt: TGTGCCAGCAGCTTAGCGCCCGTTTGGGCGCAGTATTTT
CDR3aa: CASSLAPVWAQYF

j_gene: TRBJ2-7
abundance: few
v_gene: TRBV10-3
d_gene: -
len: 16
CDR3nt: TGTGCCATCACCAAAACGGGGCAGGGAAGCTCCTACGAGCAGTACTTC
CDR3aa: CAITKTGQGSSYEQYF

j_gene: TRBJ2-1
abundance: -
v_gene: TRBV18
d_gene: -
len: 9
CDR3nt: TGTGCCAGCTCACCGGGGCAGTTCTTC
CDR3aa: CASSPGQFF

j_gene: TRBJ1-1
abundance: once
v_gene: TRBV9
d_gene: -
len: 12
CDR3nt: TGTGCCAGCAGCGTTAGTGTGACAGAAGCTTTCTTT
CDR3aa: CASSVSVTEAFF

j_gene: TRBJ1-2
abundance: -
v_gene: TRBV20-1
d_gene: -
len: 17
CDR3nt: TGCAGTGATCCATTCTCCGACAGACGAAACGTCGACTATGGCTACACCTTC
CDR3aa: CSDPFSDRRNVDYGYTF

j_gene: TRBJ1-4
abundance: -
v_gene: TRBV7-9
d_gene: -
len: 14
CDR3nt: TGTGCCAGCAGCTTAGGGGGCAGGGGCGAAAAACTGTTTTTT
CDR3aa: CASSLGGRGEKLFF

j_gene: TRBJ1-6
abundance: -
v_gene: TRBV28
d_gene: -
len: 15
CDR3nt: TGTGCCGGCAGCCGTTCTACGGGGGCAAAGTCACCCCTCCACTTT
CDR3aa: CAGSRSTGAKSPLHF

j_gene: TRBJ2-1
abundance: -
v_gene: TRBV6-5
d_gene: TRBD1
len: 19
CDR3nt: TGTGCCAGCAGTTACTTGGGACAGGGGGCTGTTCGCTCCTACAATGAGCAGTTCTTC
CDR3aa: CASSYLGQGAVRSYNEQFF

j_gene: TRBJ1-2
abundance: -
v_gene: TRBV10-3
d_gene: -
len: 13
CDR3nt: TGTGCCATCAAAGGAGGGTTGCGGTATGGCTACACCTTC
CDR3aa: CAIKGGLRYGYTF

j_gene: TRBJ2-5
abundance: -
v_gene: TRBV6-5
d_gene: TRBD2
len: 16
CDR3nt: TGTGCCAGCAGTCCCTCGCCCGGGGGGGCTCAAGAGACCCAGTACTTC
CDR3aa: CASSPSPGGAQETQYF

j_gene: TRBJ2-2
abundance: -
v_gene: TRBV12-3/TRBV12-4
d_gene: -
len: 17
CDR3nt: TGTGCCAGCAGAATCCCATCAATGGAACAGGGCACCGGGGAGCTGTTTTTT
CDR3aa: CASRIPSMEQGTGELFF

j_gene: TRBJ2-4
abundance: -
v_gene: TRBV14
d_gene: -
len: 16
CDR3nt: TGTGCCAGCGGCCAAGAAGGAGCGGGAGCCAAAAACATTCAGTACTTC
CDR3aa: CASGQEGAGAKNIQYF

j_gene: TRBJ2-5
abundance: -
v_gene: TRBV2
d_gene: -
len: 12
CDR3nt: TGTGCGGTAGGGCTTACGAGAGGGGAGCAGTACTTC
CDR3aa: CAVGLTRGEQYF

j_gene: TRBJ1-5
abundance: -
v_gene: TRBV6-5
d_gene: -
len: 15
CDR3nt: TGTGCCAGCTCGATTTCGATTGGTCTAAATCAGCCCCAGCATTTT
CDR3aa: CASSISIGLNQPQHF

j_gene: TRBJ2-7
abundance: -
v_gene: TRBV12-3/TRBV12-4
d_gene: -
len: 12
CDR3nt: TGTGCCAGCAGTTTAGCAAACTCGGAAGGGTACTTC
CDR3aa: CASSLANSEGYF

j_gene: TRBJ2-3
abundance: -
v_gene: TRBV30
d_gene: TRBD2
len: 15
CDR3nt: TGTGCCTGGAGGAGTTATAGCGGGTGGTCAGATACGCAGTATTTT
CDR3aa: CAWRSYSGWSDTQYF

j_gene: TRBJ2-1
abundance: -
v_gene: TRBV7-2
d_gene: TRBD2
len: 16
CDR3nt: TGTGCCAGCACCTTAGAAGGACTAGGGTCCTACAATGTGCAGTTCTTC
CDR3aa: CASTLEGLGSYNVQFF

j_gene: TRBJ1-1
abundance: -
v_gene: TRBV6-1
d_gene: -
len: 14
CDR3nt: TGTGCCAGCAGCCCCCCCCAAGGGTTGGCTGAAGCTTTCTTT
CDR3aa: CASSPPQGLAEAFF

j_gene: TRBJ2-7
abundance: -
v_gene: TRBV14
d_gene: TRBD2
len: 15
CDR3nt: TGTGCCAGCAGTGCTATAGCGGGAGCCTTCTACGAGCAGTACTTC
CDR3aa: CASSAIAGAFYEQYF

j_gene: TRBJ1-1
abundance: -
v_gene: TRBV12-3/TRBV12-4
d_gene: -
len: 18
CDR3nt: TGTGCCAGCAGTTTAGGAGATTGGAGGATGGGGCGGAACACTGAAGCTTTCTTT
CDR3aa: CASSLGDWRMGRNTEAFF

j_gene: TRBJ2-5
abundance: -
v_gene: TRBV4-2
d_gene: TRBD2
len: 18
CDR3nt: TGTGCCAGCAGCCAAGAAATTAGCGGGGCAATCGGGAACAATGAGCAGTACTTC
CDR3aa: CASSQEISGAIGNNEQYF

j_gene: TRBJ1-2
abundance: -
v_gene: TRBV10-2
d_gene: TRBD1
len: 13
CDR3nt: TGCGCCAGCACAGGGGGCGTAGGGGGTGGCTACACCTTC
CDR3aa: CASTGGVGGGYTF

j_gene: TRBJ2-1
abundance: once
v_gene: TRBV6-1
d_gene: -
len: 10
CDR3nt: TGTGCCACAAATTACAATGAGCAGTTCTTC
CDR3aa: CATNYNEQFF

j_gene: TRBJ2-1
abundance: -
v_gene: TRBV7-9
d_gene: TRBD2
len: 12
CDR3nt: TGTGCCAGCAGCGCCGATAGCGGGAGGCGGTTCTTC
CDR3aa: CASSADSGRRFF

j_gene: TRBJ2-1
abundance: -
v_gene: TRBV20-1
d_gene: TRBD2
len: 15
CDR3nt: TGCAGTGCTAGGACTAGCCCTAAAGCCCCAGATGAGCAGTTCTTC
CDR3aa: CSARTSPKAPDEQFF

j_gene: TRBJ2-5
abundance: -
v_gene: TRBV4-1
d_gene: -
len: 14
CDR3nt: TGCGCCAGCAGCCTTAAACAGGGTGGAGAGACCCAGTACTTC
CDR3aa: CASSLKQGGETQYF

j_gene: TRBJ1-2
abundance: -
v_gene: TRBV4-1
d_gene: -
len: 15
CDR3nt: TGCGCCAGCAGCCAAGAAACACCGGGGTCGGGAGGCTACACCTTT
CDR3aa: CASSQETPGSGGYTF